A selection of T cell receptor beta chains follows, all from one sample in a study of Tregs in tolerant kidney transplant recipients. The data were produced by immunoSEQ multiplex PCR, yet TCRdb's version contains in-frame clones alone and is incomplete. Of fewer than 80,000 clones listed, around 98% were seen once; the top ten hold over 0.45%. Specimen: CD4+ T cells from blood, collected before the transplant. These receptors all come from a human donor who received a combined kidney and bone marrow transplant. CDR3s include the opening cysteine and the closing phenylalanine or tryptophan.

TRBV7-2 CASSSLAGVEQYF
TRBV27 CASTPPTTSGGISRTGELFF
TRBV28 CASNKQGWDTQYF
TRBV2 CATTGGRDQETQYF
TRBV4-3 CASSQDQGGLPPYEQYF
TRBV10-1 CASTGQPDSGNTIYF
TRBV30 CAWSKDRTSGANVLTF
TRBV5-1 CASSLGSLAGVQETQYF
TRBV7-9 CASSLAGGHHEQFF
TRBV5-5 CASSRGTEYQPQHF
TRBV11-3 CASSCQPSGEGCEQFF
TRBV7-9 CASSSPLAGGPNEQFF
TRBV6-6 CASTDRDGYTF
TRBV19 CASSMNRQGYGYTF
TRBV30 CAWSGQGAEAFF
TRBV7-6 CASSRGLATSEQFF
TRBV30 CAWSGVASGSFDEQYF
TRBV18 CASSGQGSDTQYF
TRBV18 CASSPGITGASGNTIYF
TRBV7-2 CASSLATRGTGELFF
TRBV7-2 CASSFSHRAQETQYF
TRBV7-3 CASSIQHGVGQVNTEAFF
TRBV6-6 CASRRAGQETQYF
TRBV30 CAWSVGVHGYTF
TRBV18 CASSPSQINEQFF
TRBV18 CASSETIPNYGYTF
TRBV14 CASSQLQGRGYTF
TRBV5-5 CASSLGGNSPLHF
TRBV2 CASSYAQQGNEQYF
TRBV7-8 CASSLVGGAPYNEQFF